The 21 T cell receptor beta chains below were found in one sample sequenced in a study of blood T cell repertoires in COVID-19. The repertoire was sequenced with immunoSEQ multiplex PCR; TCRdb's copy has only in-frame clones and lacks some. The repertoire consists of about 400,000 clones, with roughly 84% occurring once and the leading ten covering roughly 3%. The sample taken for sequencing was PBMCs or T cells enriched from blood (not recorded which). The receptors shown here come from a woman between 25 and 40 years old who had recovered from COVID-19.

The chain uses TRBV28 and TRBJ1-5, with 8 bases identical to TRBD1. Germline assignment: CDR1 MDHEN and CDR2 SYDVKM. V lost 5 bases to trimming and J lost 8 bases; unmatched junction nucleotides: 5. This CDR3 has 13 amino acids. Here the CDR3 DNA reads TGTGCCAGCAGTACAGGGGGACGAGAGCCCCAGCATTTT. It translates to CASSTGGREPQHF.

This chain connects TRBV28 to TRBJ2-7, with TRBD2 identical over 9 bases. Germline V gene sequence: CDR1 MDHEN, CDR2 SYDVKM. The CDR3 covers 15 residues. V lost 5 bases to trimming and J lost 4 bases; unmatched junction nucleotides: 9. This CDR3 is CASSLSTSGRYEQYF. CDR3 nucleotides: TGTGCCAGCAGTCTCTCCACTAGCGGGCGGTACGAGCAGTACTTC. Looking up the rest from reference TRBV28 and TRBJ2-7 gives the full variable domain: DVKVTQSSRYLVKRTGEKVFLECVQDMDHENMFWYRQDPGLGLRLIYFSYDVKMKEKGDIPEGYSVSREKKERFSLILESASTNQTSMYLCASSLSTSGRYEQYFGPGTRLTVT.

The genes are TRBV4-2 and TRBJ2-6; 7 bases are a match to TRBD1. After removal of 5 bases from V and 0 bases from J, the junction contained 10 bases not matched to a gene. This CDR3 has 18 residues. Per the germline V gene, CDR1 is LGHNA and CDR2 is YNFKEQ. The CDR3 sequence is CASSVTGTEASGANVLTF. The CDR3 DNA is TGTGCCAGCAGCGTCACCGGGACAGAGGCCTCTGGGGCCAACGTCCTGACTTTC.

The V and J genes are TRBV7-2 and TRBJ2-7, with 11 bases aligning to TRBD2. The germline gives CDR1 SGHTA, CDR2 FQGNSA. V lost 2 bases to trimming and J lost 0 bases; unmatched junction nucleotides: 3. The CDR3 totals 16 residues. The CDR3 region has the DNA TGTGCCAGCAGCTTATCTACTAGCGGGAGCTCCTACGAGCAGTACTTC. Translated, it gives CASSLSTSGSSYEQYF.

The rearrangement uses TRBV2 and TRBJ1-6; 9 nucleotides agree with TRBD1. The germline gives CDR1 SNHLY, CDR2 FYNNEI. V shed 1 base and J 9 bases; nucleotides not matched to a gene: 4. The CDR3 contains 15 residues. Here the CDR3 DNA reads TGTGCCAGCAGTGAAGTGGGACAGGGTGGTTCACCCCTCCACTTT. Amino acids: CASSEVGQGGSPLHF.

The chain has TRBV5-8 and TRBJ1-4, with 9 bases lining up with TRBD1. The trim removed 4 bases at V and 5 bases at J, leaving 9 bases unmatched. The CDR3 sequence is 16 residues long. The germline gives CDR1 SGHTS, CDR2 YDEGEE. This chain's CDR3 is CASSPGTGRTNEKLFF. The CDR3 DNA is TGTGCCAGCAGCCCGGGGACAGGGCGTACCAATGAAAAACTGTTTTTT.

The chain is built from TRBV30 and TRBJ2-1; D may be TRBD2 (7 bases). The germline gives CDR1 GTSNPN, CDR2 SVGIG (reference sequence). The CDR3 runs 13 residues. The germline V and J ends were trimmed by 0 bases and 10 bases, with 13 bases remaining between them. CDR3 amino acids: CAWSVRGGGEQFF. In nucleotides, the CDR3 is TGTGCCTGGAGTGTTCGAGGGGGAGGGGAGCAGTTCTTC.

This chain links TRBV19 with TRBJ1-2; a weak D match, TRBD1 (5 bases). V shed 4 bases and J shed 2 bases, with 11 bases lying between them. Germline CDR1 and CDR2: LNHDA and SQIVND (reference sequence). The CDR3 spans 14 residues. CDR3 DNA: TGTGCCAGTAGTAGGTCGCCAGGGAACTATGGCTACACCTTC. Its translation: CASSRSPGNYGYTF.

This clone showed up just once. The chain carries TRBV9 and TRBJ2-3; D possibly corresponds to TRBD1 (5 bases). Germline V gene data show CDR1 as SGDLS and CDR2 as YYNGEE. The CDR3 runs to 13 residues. Trimming stripped 6 bases from V and 2 bases from J, with 10 bases between. CDR3 in amino acids: CASMGPNTDTQYF. For the CDR3, the DNA is TGTGCCAGCATGGGGCCCAACACAGATACGCAGTATTTT.

The chain recombines TRBV27 with TRBJ2-3; D gene unclear. CDR1 is MNHEY, CDR2 SMNVEV, per germline (reference sequence). This CDR3 has 15 residues. Trimming took off 0 bases at V and 4 bases at J, with 11 bases between the two ends. The CDR3 region has the DNA TGTGCCAGCAGTTTATCGATGTCGGTCGCAGATACGCAGTATTTT. Translated, it gives CASSLSMSVADTQYF.

J is TRBJ1-1 and V is TRBV2; the D is unclear. Germline CDR1 reads SNHLY; CDR2 reads FYNNEI. V was trimmed by 8 bases and J by 6 bases, leaving 13 bases between them. CDR3 length equals 12 residues. CDR3 nucleotides: TGTGCCAGCTCAACACGGAGCGCTGAAGCTTTCTTT. This gives the protein CASSTRSAEAFF.

The sample holds one count of this clone. The V and J genes are TRBV5-1 and TRBJ2-3; 12 nucleotides match TRBD2. V was pared by 1 base and J by 2 bases, with 11 bases of the junction left unmatched. Germline assignment: CDR1 SGHRS and CDR2 YFSETQ. The CDR3 runs to 19 residues. The CDR3 loop is CASSLIGLLAGGSTDTQYF. In DNA, the CDR3 is TGCGCCAGCAGCTTGATCGGTTTACTAGCGGGGGGATCCACAGATACGCAGTATTTT.

The V gene is TRBV11-2, the J gene TRBJ2-7; TRBD1 might be the D (6 bases). V dropped 5 bases and J dropped 9 bases, with 26 bases sitting between them. The CDR3 spans 16 residues. Germline V gene data show CDR1 as SGHAT and CDR2 as FQNNGV. CDR3 sequence (DNA): TGTGCCAGCAGCCAAATGAAAGGGACACCGCATAATAGGCAGTACTTC. Its protein product is CASSQMKGTPHNRQYF.

V and J are TRBV15 and TRBJ1-6, with D possibly being TRBD1 (5 bases). Germline CDR1 is LNHNV and CDR2 is YYDKDF (reference sequence). The CDR3 runs to 15 residues. The V gene lost 6 bases and the J gene lost 7 bases, with 16 bases spanning the gap. The CDR3, as DNA: TGTGCCACCAGGGCCCTTAGGGGCGCGAATTCACCCCTCCACTTT. Translation gives CATRALRGANSPLHF.

CDR3 nucleotide sequence: TGTGCCAGCAGCCCCCCAGAATCGACAGATACGCAGTATTTT. It encodes CASSPPESTDTQYF. The J gene is TRBJ2-3, the V gene TRBV7-8; D unclear. This CDR3 region has 14 residues. The ends were cut back, 5 bases at V and 3 bases at J, with 12 bases in the middle. CDR1 and CDR2 (germline): SGHVS, FQNEAQ.

This chain uses TRBV14 with TRBJ2-1; D perhaps matches TRBD2 (6 bases). Per germline, CDR1 SGHDN and CDR2 FVKESK. CDR3 length equals 17 residues. The germline V and J ends were trimmed by 4 bases and 2 bases, with 18 bases remaining between them. The CDR3 is CASSPPQRVIPYNEQFF. DNA of the CDR3: TGTGCCAGCAGCCCCCCCCAGCGGGTAATCCCCTACAATGAGCAGTTCTTC.

This chain joins TRBV6-4 and TRBJ2-2, with 10 bases that match TRBD1. This CDR3 is 14 amino acids long. Germline lookup yields CDR1 MRHNA and CDR2 SNTAGT. V lost 6 bases and J lost 4; bases outside the gene matches: 2. In nucleotides, the CDR3 is TGTGCCAGCAGCCGGACAGGGGGCACCGGGGAGCTGTTTTTT. It specifies CASSRTGGTGELFF.

The genes are TRBV27 and TRBJ1-6, with 7 bases identical to TRBD1. In germline, CDR1 is MNHEY, CDR2 SMNVEV (reference sequence). The trim removed 7 bases at V and 4 bases at J, leaving 4 bases unmatched. This CDR3 spans 14 amino acids. DNA for the CDR3: TGTGCCAGCAAACCGGGACAGTATAATTCACCCCTCCACTTT. It translates to CASKPGQYNSPLHF.

The gene calls are TRBV18 and TRBJ2-3; tentatively, D is TRBD1 (6 bases). Germline values: CDR1 KGHSH, CDR2 LQKENI. There are 15 residues in the CDR3. V was pared by 4 bases and J by 2 bases, with 13 bases between. The chain's CDR3 is CASSQQGFSTDTQYF. CDR3 sequence (DNA): TGTGCCAGCTCACAACAGGGATTCTCCACAGATACGCAGTATTTT.

The gene calls are TRBV15 and TRBJ1-5, with 10 nucleotides matching TRBD1. V shed 3 bases and J 6 bases; nucleotides not matched to a gene: 2. The CDR3 is made up of 14 amino acids. In germline, CDR1 is LNHNV, CDR2 YYDKDF (reference sequence). The DNA of the CDR3 is TGTGCCACCAGCAGGGACAGGGGGGCTCAGCCCCAGCATTTT. As protein: CATSRDRGAQPQHF.

The chain employs TRBV12-3 or TRBV12-4 and TRBJ1-6; D not resolved. CDR3 length: 13 amino acids. V was shortened by 7 bases and J by 7 bases, with 11 bases between the two germline ends. CDR3 in DNA: TGTGCCAGCACCCGGGAGTTAAATTCACCCCTCCACTTT. As protein: CASTRELNSPLHF.